This record concerns one T cell receptor (beta chain) sequence. What it binds is not known. Every subset's genomic DNA went evenly onto several immunoSEQ plates. Profiled with immunoSEQ multiplex PCR; TCRdb holds only in-frame clones, not every one. Of around 690,000 clones in the sample, roughly 87% were seen once. The data derive from a study of shared clonotypes between healthy human individuals. General study points: Naive CD4 clonotypes overlapped across several donors at around 4.7%. Lower generation probabilities were found for non-shared clonotypes than for those shared by all four donors.

All donors qualified as healthy HIV-negative adults and had experienced no recent acute infections or vaccinations. Material: memory CD8+ T cells from PBMCs. Specified subset: CD45RO+ cells pooled with CCR7-negative TemRA cells. This receptor was identified in a man younger than 30 in good health. Some clones in this sample may be carry-over from other donors' samples.

CDR3 bases: TGTGCCAGCAGTCCGGGACCTTTTCTCCCTGCAAGCTCCTACGAGCAGTACTTC. Its translation is CASSPGPFLPASSYEQYF. The rearrangement uses TRBV28 and TRBJ2-7, with D possibly being TRBD1 or TRBD2 (5 bases each). The length of the CDR3 is 18 residues. V dropped 5 bases and J dropped 0 bases, with 23 bases sitting between them. The germline CDR1 and CDR2 sequences are MDHEN and SYDVKM.